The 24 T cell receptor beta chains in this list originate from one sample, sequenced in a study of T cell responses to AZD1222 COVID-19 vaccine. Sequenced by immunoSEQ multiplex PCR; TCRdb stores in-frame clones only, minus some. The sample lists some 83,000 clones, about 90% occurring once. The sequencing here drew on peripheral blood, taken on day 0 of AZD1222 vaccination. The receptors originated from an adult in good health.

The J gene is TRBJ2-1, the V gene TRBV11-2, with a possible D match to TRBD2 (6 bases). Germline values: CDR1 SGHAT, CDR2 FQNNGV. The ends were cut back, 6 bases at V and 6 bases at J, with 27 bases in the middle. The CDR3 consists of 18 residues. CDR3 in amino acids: CASRQLRRRASVGNEQFF. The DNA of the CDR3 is TGTGCCAGCAGACAGTTGCGCCGTAGGGCTAGCGTCGGCAATGAGCAGTTCTTC. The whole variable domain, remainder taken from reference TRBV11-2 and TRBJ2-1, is EAGVAQSPRYKIIEKRQSVAFWCNPISGHATLYWYQQILGQGPKLLIQFQNNGVVDDSQLPKDRFSAERLKGVDSTLKIQPAKLEDSAVYLCASRQLRRRASVGNEQFFGPGTRLTVL.

The CDR3 spells CASSGTMNTEAFF. CDR3 in DNA: TGTGCCAGCTCTGGGACGATGAACACTGAAGCTTTCTTT. The chain recombines TRBV18 with TRBJ1-1; the D gene is possibly TRBD1 (5 bases). From germline, CDR1 is KGHSH and CDR2 LQKENI. This CDR3 comprises 13 residues. The V end was cut by 6 bases, the J end by 0 bases, with 8 bases between. Supplemented by reference TRBV18 and TRBJ1-1, the full variable domain reads NAGVMQNPRHLVRRRGQEARLRCSPMKGHSHVYWYRQLPEEGLKFMVYLQKENIIDESGMPKERFSAEFPKEGPSILRIQQVVRGDSAAYFCASSGTMNTEAFFGQGTRLTVV.

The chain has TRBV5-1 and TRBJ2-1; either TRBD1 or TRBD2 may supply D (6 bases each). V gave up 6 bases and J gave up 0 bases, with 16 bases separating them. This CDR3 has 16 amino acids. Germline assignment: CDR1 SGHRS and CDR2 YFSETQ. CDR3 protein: CASTPKGGDSYNEQFF. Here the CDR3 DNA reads TGCGCCAGCACCCCCAAGGGGGGCGACTCCTACAATGAGCAGTTCTTC.

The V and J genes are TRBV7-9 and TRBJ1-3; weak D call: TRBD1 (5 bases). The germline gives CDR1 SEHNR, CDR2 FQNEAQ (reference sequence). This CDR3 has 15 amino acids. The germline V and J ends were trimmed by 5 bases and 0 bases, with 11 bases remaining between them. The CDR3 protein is CASSPGAPSGNTIYF. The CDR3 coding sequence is TGTGCCAGCAGCCCCGGGGCGCCCTCTGGAAACACCATATATTTT.

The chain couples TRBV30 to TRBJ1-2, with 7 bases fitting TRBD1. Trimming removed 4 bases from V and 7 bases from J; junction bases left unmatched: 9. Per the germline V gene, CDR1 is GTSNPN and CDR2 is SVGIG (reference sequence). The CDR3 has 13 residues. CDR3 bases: TGTGCCTGGATGGCAGGGGGAGTAGGTGGCTACACCTTC. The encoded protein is CAWMAGGVGGYTF. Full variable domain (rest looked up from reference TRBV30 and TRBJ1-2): SQTIHQWPATLVQPVGSPLSLECTVEGTSNPNLYWYRQAAGRGLQLLFYSVGIGQISSEVPQNLSASRPQDRQFILSSKKLLLSDSGFYLCAWMAGGVGGYTFGSGTRLTVV.

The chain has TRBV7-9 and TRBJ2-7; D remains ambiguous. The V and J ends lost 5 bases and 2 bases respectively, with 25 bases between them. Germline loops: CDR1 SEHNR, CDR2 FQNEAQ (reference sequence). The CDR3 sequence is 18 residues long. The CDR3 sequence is CASSGRSVRPIHPYEQYF. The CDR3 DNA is TGTGCCAGCAGCGGTCGATCGGTCCGCCCGATACATCCCTACGAGCAGTACTTC.

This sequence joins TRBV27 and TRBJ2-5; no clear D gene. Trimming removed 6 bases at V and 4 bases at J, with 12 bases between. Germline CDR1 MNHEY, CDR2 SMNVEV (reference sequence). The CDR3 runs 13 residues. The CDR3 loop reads CASSQPPRETQYF. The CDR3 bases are TGTGCCAGCAGCCAACCCCCCCGAGAGACCCAGTACTTC.

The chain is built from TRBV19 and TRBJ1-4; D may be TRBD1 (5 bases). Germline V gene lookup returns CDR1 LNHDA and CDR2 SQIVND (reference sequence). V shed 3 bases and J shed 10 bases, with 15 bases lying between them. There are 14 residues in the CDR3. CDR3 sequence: CASSMVSGRVKLFF. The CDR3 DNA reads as TGTGCCAGTAGTATGGTGTCAGGGAGGGTAAAACTGTTTTTT.

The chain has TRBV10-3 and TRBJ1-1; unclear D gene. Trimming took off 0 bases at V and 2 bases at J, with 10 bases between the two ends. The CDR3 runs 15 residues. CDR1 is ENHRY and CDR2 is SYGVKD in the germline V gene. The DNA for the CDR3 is TGTGCCATCAGTGAGTCTTACTCCGCTAACACTGAAGCTTTCTTT. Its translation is CAISESYSANTEAFF.

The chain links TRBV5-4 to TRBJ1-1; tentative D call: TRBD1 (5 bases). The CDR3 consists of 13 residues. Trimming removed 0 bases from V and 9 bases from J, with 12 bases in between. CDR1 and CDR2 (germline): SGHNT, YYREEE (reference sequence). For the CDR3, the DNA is TGTGCCAGCAGCTTGGCCTGGGAGGGGAAAGCTTTCTTT. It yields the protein CASSLAWEGKAFF. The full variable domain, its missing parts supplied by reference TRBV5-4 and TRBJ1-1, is ETGVTQSPTHLIKTRGQQVTLRCSSQSGHNTVSWYQQALGQGPQFIFQYYREEENGRGNFPPRFSGLQFPNYSSELNVNALELDDSALYLCASSLAWEGKAFFGQGTRLTVV.

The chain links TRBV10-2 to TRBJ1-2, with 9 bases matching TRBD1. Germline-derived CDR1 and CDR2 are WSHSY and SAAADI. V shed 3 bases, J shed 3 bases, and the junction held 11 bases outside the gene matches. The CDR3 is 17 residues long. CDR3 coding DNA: TGCGCCAGCAGTGACCTAAGTGAGGGACAGGGATACTATGGCTACACCTTC. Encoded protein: CASSDLSEGQGYYGYTF.

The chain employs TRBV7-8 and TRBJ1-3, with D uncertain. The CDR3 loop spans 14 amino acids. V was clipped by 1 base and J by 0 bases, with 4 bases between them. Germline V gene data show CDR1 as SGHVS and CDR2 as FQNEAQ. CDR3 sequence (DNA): TGTGCCAGCAGCTTAGTAGACTCTGGAAACACCATATATTTT. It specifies CASSLVDSGNTIYF.

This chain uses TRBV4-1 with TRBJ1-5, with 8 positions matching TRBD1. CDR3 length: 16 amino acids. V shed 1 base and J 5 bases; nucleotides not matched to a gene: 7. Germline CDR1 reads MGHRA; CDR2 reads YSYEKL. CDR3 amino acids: CASSQGDRGVYQPQHF. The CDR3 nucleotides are TGCGCCAGCAGCCAAGGCGACAGGGGTGTCTATCAGCCCCAGCATTTT.

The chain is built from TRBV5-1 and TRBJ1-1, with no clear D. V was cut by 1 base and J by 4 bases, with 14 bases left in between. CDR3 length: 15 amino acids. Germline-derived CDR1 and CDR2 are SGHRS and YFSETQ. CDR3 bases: TGCGCCAGCAGCTTGATCGTGGCAGAGGCCACTGAAGCTTTCTTT. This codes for CASSLIVAEATEAFF.

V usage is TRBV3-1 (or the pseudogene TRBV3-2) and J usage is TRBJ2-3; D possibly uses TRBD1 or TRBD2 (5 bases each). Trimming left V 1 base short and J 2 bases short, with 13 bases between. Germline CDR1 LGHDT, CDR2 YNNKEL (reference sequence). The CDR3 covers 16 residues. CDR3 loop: CASSQARDQITDTQYF. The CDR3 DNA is TGTGCCAGCAGCCAAGCCCGGGACCAAATCACAGATACGCAGTATTTT.

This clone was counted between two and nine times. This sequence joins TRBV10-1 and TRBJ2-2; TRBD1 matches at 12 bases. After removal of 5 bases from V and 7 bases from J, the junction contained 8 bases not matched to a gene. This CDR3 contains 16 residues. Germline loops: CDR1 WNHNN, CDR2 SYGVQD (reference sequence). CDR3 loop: CASSPTGTGGFGELFF. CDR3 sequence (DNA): TGCGCCAGCAGTCCAACCGGGACAGGGGGCTTCGGGGAGCTGTTTTTT.

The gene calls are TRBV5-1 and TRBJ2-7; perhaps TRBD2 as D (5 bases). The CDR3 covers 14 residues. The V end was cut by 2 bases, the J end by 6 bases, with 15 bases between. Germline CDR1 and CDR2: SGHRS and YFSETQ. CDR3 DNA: TGCGCCAGCAGCTTTAAAGGATGGGAGTCCGAGCAGTACTTC. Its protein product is CASSFKGWESEQYF.

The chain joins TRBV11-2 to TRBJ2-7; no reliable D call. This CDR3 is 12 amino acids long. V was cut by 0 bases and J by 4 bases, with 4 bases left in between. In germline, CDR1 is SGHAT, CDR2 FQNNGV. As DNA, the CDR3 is TGTGCCAGCAGCTTAGACCAATACGAGCAGTACTTC. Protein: CASSLDQYEQYF.

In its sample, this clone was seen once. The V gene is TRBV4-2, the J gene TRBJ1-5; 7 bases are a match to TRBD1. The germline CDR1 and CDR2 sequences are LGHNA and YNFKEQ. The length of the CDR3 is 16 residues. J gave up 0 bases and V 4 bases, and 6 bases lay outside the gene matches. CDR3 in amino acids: CASSLEGQNSNQPQHF. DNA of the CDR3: TGTGCCAGCAGCCTCGAGGGACAGAATAGCAATCAGCCCCAGCATTTT.

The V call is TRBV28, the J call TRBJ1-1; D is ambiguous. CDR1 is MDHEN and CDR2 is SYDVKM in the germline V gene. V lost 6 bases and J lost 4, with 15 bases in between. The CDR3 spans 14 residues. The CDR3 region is CASSSRVYGTEAFF. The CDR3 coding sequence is TGTGCCAGCAGCTCTCGGGTTTATGGCACTGAAGCTTTCTTT.

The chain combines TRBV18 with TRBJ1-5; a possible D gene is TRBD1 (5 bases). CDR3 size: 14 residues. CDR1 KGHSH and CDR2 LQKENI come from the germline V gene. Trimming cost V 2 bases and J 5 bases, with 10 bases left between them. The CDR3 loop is CASSPWPGYQPQHF. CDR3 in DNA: TGTGCCAGCTCACCATGGCCAGGGTATCAGCCCCAGCATTTT.

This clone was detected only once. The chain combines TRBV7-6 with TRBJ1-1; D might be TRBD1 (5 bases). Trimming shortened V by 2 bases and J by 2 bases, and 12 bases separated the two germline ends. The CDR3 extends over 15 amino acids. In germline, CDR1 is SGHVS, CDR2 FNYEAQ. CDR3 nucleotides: TGTGCCAGCAGCTTACGGGAGGGACCAAACACTGAAGCTTTCTTT. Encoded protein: CASSLREGPNTEAFF. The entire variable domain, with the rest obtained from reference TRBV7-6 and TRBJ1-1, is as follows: GAGVSQSPRYKVTKRGQDVALRCDPISGHVSLYWYRQALGQGPEFLTYFNYEAQQDKSGLPNDRFSAERPEGSISTLTIQRTEQRDSAMYRCASSLREGPNTEAFFGQGTRLTVV.

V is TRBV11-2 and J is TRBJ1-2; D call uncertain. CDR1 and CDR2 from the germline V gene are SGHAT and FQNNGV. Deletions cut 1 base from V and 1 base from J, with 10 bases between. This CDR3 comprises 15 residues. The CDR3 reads CASSLASALNYGYTF. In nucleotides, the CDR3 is TGTGCCAGCAGCTTAGCATCGGCCCTTAACTATGGCTACACCTTC.

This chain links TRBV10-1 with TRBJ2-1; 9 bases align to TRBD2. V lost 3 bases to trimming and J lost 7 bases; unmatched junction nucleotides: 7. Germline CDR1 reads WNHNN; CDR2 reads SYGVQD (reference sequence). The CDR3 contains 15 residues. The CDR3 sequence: CASSDRRGGLNEQFF. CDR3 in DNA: TGCGCCAGCAGTGATCGGCGGGGGGGCCTGAATGAGCAGTTCTTC.